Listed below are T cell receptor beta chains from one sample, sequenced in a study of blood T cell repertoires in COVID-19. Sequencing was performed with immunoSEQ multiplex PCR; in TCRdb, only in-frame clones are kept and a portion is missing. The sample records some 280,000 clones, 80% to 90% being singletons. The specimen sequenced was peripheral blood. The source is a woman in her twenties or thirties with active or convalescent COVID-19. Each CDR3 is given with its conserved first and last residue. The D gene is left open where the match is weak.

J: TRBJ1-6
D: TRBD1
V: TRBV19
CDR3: CAISDRVNSPLHF

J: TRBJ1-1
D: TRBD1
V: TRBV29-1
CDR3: CSVWGQFEVNEAFF

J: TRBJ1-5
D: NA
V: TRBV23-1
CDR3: CASSRRGGGFCYYQPQHF

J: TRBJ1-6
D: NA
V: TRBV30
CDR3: CAWSHLSGALYNSPLHF

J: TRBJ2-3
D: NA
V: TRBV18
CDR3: CASSPDTSTDTQYF

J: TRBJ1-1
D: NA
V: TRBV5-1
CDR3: CASSFSVNTEAFF

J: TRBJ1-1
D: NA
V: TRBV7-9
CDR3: CASSLTLLTANTEAFF

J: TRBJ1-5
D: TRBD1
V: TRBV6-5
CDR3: CASSRRTGNQPQHF

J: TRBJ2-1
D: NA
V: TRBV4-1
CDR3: CASSQEPPLAQYNEQFF

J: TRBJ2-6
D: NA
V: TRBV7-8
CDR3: CASSLAQVVSSGANVLTF

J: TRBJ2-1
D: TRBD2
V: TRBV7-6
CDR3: CASSSILAGAYNEQFF

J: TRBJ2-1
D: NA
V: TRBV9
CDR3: CASSAPRREQFF

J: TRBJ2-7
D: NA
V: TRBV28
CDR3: CASSYSGVRYGQYF

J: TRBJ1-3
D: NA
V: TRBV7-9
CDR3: CASSPSRDFRNTIYF

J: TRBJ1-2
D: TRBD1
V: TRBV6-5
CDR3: CASRSTGGGGYTF

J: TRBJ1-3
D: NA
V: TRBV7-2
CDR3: CASSLDPGPARSGNTIYF

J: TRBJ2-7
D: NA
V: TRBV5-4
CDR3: CASSDNYEQYF

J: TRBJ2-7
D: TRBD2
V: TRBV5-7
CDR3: CATGRGDEQYF

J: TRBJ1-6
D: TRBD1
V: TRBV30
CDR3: CACRTGDNSPLHF

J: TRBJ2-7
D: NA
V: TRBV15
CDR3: CATSRVGTEQYF

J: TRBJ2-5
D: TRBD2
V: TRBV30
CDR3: CAWSGISGGRETQYF

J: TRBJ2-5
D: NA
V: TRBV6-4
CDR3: CASSVNTGETQYF

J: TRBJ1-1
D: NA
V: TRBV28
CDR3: CASSRTQKNTEAFF

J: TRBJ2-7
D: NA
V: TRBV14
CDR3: CASSFYGGKSSYEQYF

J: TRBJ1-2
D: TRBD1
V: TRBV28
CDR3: CASSLRTGYHGYTF

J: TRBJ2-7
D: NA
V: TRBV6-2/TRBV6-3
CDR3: CASSDPRVSPYEQYF

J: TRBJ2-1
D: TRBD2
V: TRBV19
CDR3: CASTSGGNLIYNEQFF

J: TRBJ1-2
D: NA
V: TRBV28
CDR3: CASSPTTVRGYTF

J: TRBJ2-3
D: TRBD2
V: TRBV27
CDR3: CASARGGRNTQYF

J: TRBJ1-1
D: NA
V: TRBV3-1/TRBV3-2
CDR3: CASSQTRGTNTEAFF

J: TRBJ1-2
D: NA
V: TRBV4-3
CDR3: CASSQGRPGDGYTF